This T cell receptor (beta chain) was captured in a study of post-analysis software for immune sequencing data (dated by TCRdb to about 2015). For context, the study as a whole: Disease courses on record covered relapsing-remitting, secondary progressive and progressive-relapsing multiple sclerosis, though some patients had no subtype annotation. The patient repertoires were compared against approximately eleven previously published healthy control repertoires obtained from donors aged about 6 to 27 years. A subset of samples was prepared in parallel using single-end sample barcoding, then pooled and co-amplified after Illumina adapter ligation.

To prepare the library, PCR was applied. These reads were obtained on an Illumina HiSeq 2500. To reduce PCR and sequencing biases, unique molecular identifiers were built into the TCR beta cDNA libraries. Roughly 0.5 million cDNA molecules were obtained per 1 to 10 million input T cells, so each molecule approximated one T cell. The patient libraries were prepared and sequenced with the same protocol used for the earlier healthy control dataset. Within a given batch, samples were prepared together, multiplexed and sequenced on the same HiSeq lane. Under the source paper's analysis protocol: Raw barcoded reads were processed with MIGEC, and single-read molecular identifier groups were discarded before consensus assembly and CDR3 extraction. Clonotype tables were post-analysed with VDJtools, and diversity was normalized by down-sampling all datasets to the smallest sample size. Repertoire overlap clustering matched CDR3 amino acid but not nucleotide sequences to correct batch-related cross-sample contamination. Starting from the raw public reads, TCRdb applied fastp trimming at Q25, assembled clones with MiXCR and retained in-frame beta chains. Each CDR3 protein gets just one entry, which takes the most common genes and DNA from the rows behind it. In this record, the V and J calls reflect TCRdb's handling and not the investigators' own analysis. In this sample the table shows approximately 770,000 distinct CDR3 sequences, around 42% of which occur a single time. Over 4.5% of the sample lies in the top ten.

This clonotype has only a few counts. No antigen is known for it. The input lacks base qualities; no much larger clone sits a single base away. V is cut by 3 bases and J by 7 bases, and the space between the germline ends is 13 bases. The germline V gene (reference sequence) gives CDR1 as SEHNR and CDR2 as FQNEAQ. From the cysteine through the phenylalanine, the CDR3 covers 14 amino acids. This entry keeps only the CDR3 DNA: 42 bases, framed from base 1. To demonstrate the VDJtools post-analysis software, the study profiled TCR beta repertoires from the peripheral blood of about a dozen young patients with multiple sclerosis. The patients with multiple sclerosis were children and adolescents between about 6 and 17 years of age. Results the study describes overall, beyond this receptor: Direct clustering with F measure showed strong co-clustering of samples prepared in the same batch, prompting a batch-effect correction. Patients showed significantly higher frequencies than controls for five TRBV segments, among them TRBV5-6, TRBV5-1 and TRBV20-1. Multiple sclerosis patients had significantly lower normalized Chao1 diversity than controls, a result that suggests substantial peripheral T-cell clonal expansion. The control group was slightly older than the multiple sclerosis patient group.

The chain is encoded by TRBV7-9 joined to TRBJ2-4; TRBD2 could be the D gene, as 5 bases match. This clonotype was obtained from a girl aged 10-17 years with multiple sclerosis. What was sequenced was blood. The DNA is as follows: TGTGCCAGCAGCTTTCGGGCTGAGGGTAACATTCAGTACTTC. Its protein product is CASSFRAEGNIQYF.